This T cell receptor beta chain comes out of a study of shared clonotypes between healthy human individuals. There are 13 residues in the CDR3. V lost 1 base to trimming and J lost 6 bases, with 6 bases between them. Germline lookup yields CDR1 MNHEY and CDR2 SMNVEV (reference sequence). Study observations and caveats: Naive subsets tended to show greater estimated richness than memory subsets. Clonotypes that were shared across a handful of donors made up around 5.5% of naive CD4 clonotypes.

In the naive CD8 group, cells lacked CD45RO and were positively selected for CCR7, so terminally differentiated effector memory CD45RA+ cells were left out. The donors were all Caucasian adults (living in Nashville, Tennessee). The protocol was immunoSEQ multiplex PCR, while the TCRdb copy is restricted to in-frame clones and leaves out a portion. The table includes 1.5 million to 2.5 million clones, approximately 94% detected once. A note on this clone: Its cognate antigen is unknown. In the same sample, other DNA sequences code for this CDR3.

This sequence originates from a man aged 18 to 35 in good health. The sample comprised naive CD8+ T cells sorted from blood. The V and J genes are TRBV27 and TRBJ2-2; D gene uncertain. This CDR3 reads CASSLLGPGELFF. CDR3 in DNA: TGTGCCAGCAGTTTATTAGGTCCCGGGGAGCTGTTTTTT.